This TCR beta chain was recorded in a study of neurological immune-mediated disorders. Whole-study findings and limits: Whereas HTLV-1-associated myelopathy showed the most TCR clonal expansion, multiple sclerosis showed the least, with levels below those of healthy controls. No expanded-clone CDR3 amino acid sequence recurred across subjects, suggesting private TCR-beta repertoires.

This clonotype has ten or more counts. Its antigen remains unknown. PBMCs stored at -80 C, 2 million in total, were the source of the unsorted libraries. In every sequencing run, more than 170 million TCR-beta sequences were generated from 15-18 subjects. MiXCR, run by TCRdb on the 5' RACE reads, gives a single entry per CDR3 protein. The sample lists approximately 40,000 distinct CDR3 sequences; about 9.3% were seen once. The CDR3 extends over 12 amino acids. Germline CDR1 LNHDA, CDR2 SQIVND (reference sequence). V was shortened by 6 bases and J by 8 bases, with 13 bases between the two germline ends.

The sample consisted of PBMCs. This TCR came from a woman in her twenties or thirties with HTLV-1-associated myelopathy (HAM/TSP). V usage is TRBV19 and J usage is TRBJ1-2, with D perhaps matching TRBD1 (5 bases). The CDR3: CASRTDRGGYTF. The CDR3 nucleotides read TGTGCCAGTAGGACTGACCGGGGGGGCTACACCTTC.